The 22 T cell receptor beta chains given below trace back to one sample, sequenced in a study of blood T cell repertoires in COVID-19. Libraries were prepared by immunoSEQ multiplex PCR; TCRdb keeps only in-frame clonotypes and omits some of them. The data hold about 180,000 clones, with approximately 81% observed a single time. Sequences were obtained from peripheral blood. Receptors originate from a person aged 70 to 85 with COVID-19, enrolled during active disease.

The V and J genes are TRBV12-3 or TRBV12-4 and TRBJ1-6; D call uncertain. The V end lost 7 bases, the J end lost 7 bases, and 11 bases lay between the germline ends. The CDR3 runs to 13 residues. The CDR3 loop is CASKTSENSPLHF. The CDR3 DNA sequence: TGTGCCAGCAAAACGAGTGAGAATTCACCCCTCCACTTT.

The V call is TRBV27, the J call TRBJ1-1, with 9 bases identical to TRBD1. Germline V gene lookup returns CDR1 MNHEY and CDR2 SMNVEV (reference sequence). This CDR3 is built from 14 residues. V lost 3 bases and J lost 5; bases outside the gene matches: 4. CDR3 loop: CASSLTGGNTEAFF. CDR3 DNA: TGTGCCAGCAGTTTGACAGGGGGGAATACTGAAGCTTTCTTT.

The chain couples TRBV6-2 or TRBV6-3 to TRBJ2-3; D is unresolved. This CDR3 comprises 17 residues. Trimming removed 6 bases from V and 3 bases from J, with 22 bases in between. Germline CDR1 reads MNHEY; CDR2 reads SVGEGT. As DNA, the CDR3 is TGTGCCAGCAGCCCGAGGATATCGAGTGTTCGTACAGATACGCAGTATTTT. It translates to CASSPRISSVRTDTQYF.

This chain joins TRBV6-5 and TRBJ1-5; 8 bases line up with TRBD1. Germline trimming cut 4 bases from V and 3 bases from J; bases unmatched to any gene: 5. The germline V gene encodes CDR1 MNHEY and CDR2 SVGAGI. The CDR3 has 15 residues. CDR3 sequence (DNA): TGTGCCAGCAGTTTTGGACAGGGCCTCAATCAGCCCCAGCATTTT. It translates to CASSFGQGLNQPQHF.

The rearrangement uses TRBV5-1 and TRBJ2-7, with TRBD1 identical over 7 bases. The CDR3 sequence is 14 residues long. The J segment lost 2 bases and the V segment lost 6 bases, leaving 8 bases of the junction unmatched. CDR1 is SGHRS and CDR2 is YFSETQ in the germline V gene. In DNA, the CDR3 is TGCGCCAGCAACAGGGGCCTCGGGGCCTACGAGCAGTACTTC. The encoded protein is CASNRGLGAYEQYF.

The chain combines TRBV13 with TRBJ2-7, with 7 bases lining up with TRBD1. The CDR3 contains 15 residues. The J segment lost 4 bases and the V segment lost 6 bases, leaving 12 bases of the junction unmatched. Germline V gene lookup returns CDR1 PRHDT and CDR2 FYEKMQ (reference sequence). The CDR3 region has the DNA TGTGCCAGCAGAGCGACAGGGCTTCGCCGTTACGAGCAGTACTTC. This codes for CASRATGLRRYEQYF.

The rearrangement links TRBV27 to TRBJ2-1; weak D call: TRBD1 (5 bases). Trimming shortened V by 3 bases and J by 3 bases, and 12 bases separated the two germline ends. Germline V gives CDR1 MNHEY, CDR2 SMNVEV (reference sequence). The length of the CDR3 is 15 residues. CDR3 residues: CASSFSGPGYNEQFF. CDR3 in DNA: TGTGCCAGCAGTTTTTCAGGGCCCGGCTACAATGAGCAGTTCTTC.

V and J are TRBV5-4 and TRBJ2-1; TRBD1 agrees at 7 bases. Germline-derived CDR1 and CDR2 are SGHNT and YYREEE (reference sequence). Losses at the gene ends were 5 bases for V and 9 bases for J; bases not matched to a gene: 11. The length of the CDR3 is 14 residues. The CDR3 DNA follows: TGTGCCAGCAGACCCCCAACAGGGGATGGTGAGCAGTTCTTC. Its protein product is CASRPPTGDGEQFF.

CDR3 DNA: TGTGCCAGCAGCCAAGCGGGGGTAGCCTACGAGCAGTACTTC. This gives the protein CASSQAGVAYEQYF. This chain joins TRBV3-1 (or the pseudogene TRBV3-2) and TRBJ2-7, with a tentative D call TRBD2 (6 bases). CDR1 is LGHDT and CDR2 is YNNKEL in the germline V gene (reference sequence). V lost 1 base, J lost 2 bases, and 9 bases lay in between. This CDR3 is built from 14 residues.

The chain employs TRBV30 and TRBJ2-7; possibly TRBD2 for D (6 bases). With 3 bases removed from V and 6 bases from J, the gap between germline ends came to 21 bases. From germline, CDR1 is GTSNPN and CDR2 SVGIG (reference sequence). This CDR3 is built from 15 residues. CDR3 region: CAWRTPHRVGGEQYF. In DNA form, the CDR3 reads TGTGCCTGGAGAACCCCACACCGGGTGGGGGGCGAGCAGTACTTC.

The chain uses TRBV27 and TRBJ1-3; no reliable D call. Germline V gene data show CDR1 as MNHEY and CDR2 as SMNVEV (reference sequence). V dropped 6 bases and J dropped 3 bases, with 9 bases sitting between them. The CDR3 sequence is 13 residues long. The CDR3 spells CASRAGFGNTIYF. Here the CDR3 DNA reads TGTGCCAGCAGGGCGGGTTTTGGAAACACCATATATTTT.

The rearrangement links TRBV9 to TRBJ2-1, with 7 bases fitting TRBD2. The germline gives CDR1 SGDLS, CDR2 YYNGEE. The CDR3 runs to 15 residues. Germline trimming cut 0 bases from V and 7 bases from J; bases unmatched to any gene: 7. The CDR3 protein is CASSVEGGPLNEQFF. CDR3 DNA: TGTGCCAGCAGCGTAGAGGGAGGGCCTCTGAATGAGCAGTTCTTC. Based on the CDR3 plus reference TRBV9 and TRBJ2-1, the full variable domain is DSGVTQTPKHLITATGQRVTLRCSPRSGDLSVYWYQQSLDQGLQFLIQYYNGEERAKGNILERFSAQQFPDLHSELNLSSLELGDSALYFCASSVEGGPLNEQFFGPGTRLTVL.

V and J are TRBV18 and TRBJ2-1, with TRBD1 identical over 12 bases. This CDR3 is 17 amino acids long. The trim removed 2 bases at V and 5 bases at J, leaving 7 bases unmatched. CDR1 and CDR2 from the germline V gene are KGHSH and LQKENI. CDR3 region: CASSPILRDRGHNEQFF. The CDR3 nucleotides are TGTGCCAGCTCACCAATTCTCCGGGACAGGGGGCACAATGAGCAGTTCTTC.

V and J are TRBV6-2 or TRBV6-3 and TRBJ2-1; the match to TRBD2 covers 14 bases. With V trimmed by 6 bases and J by 8 bases, 9 bases remained unmatched. CDR1 and CDR2 from the germline V gene are MNHEY and SVGEGT. The CDR3 is made up of 16 amino acids. CDR3 nucleotides: TGTGCCAGCAGCACCCCTGGGACTAGCGGGAGAGATGAGCAGTTCTTC. Protein product: CASSTPGTSGRDEQFF.

There are a few counts of this clone. V usage is TRBV30 and J usage is TRBJ1-2, with unresolved D. CDR3 size: 11 residues. Germline V gene sequence: CDR1 GTSNPN, CDR2 SVGIG (reference sequence). The germline V and J ends were trimmed by 3 bases and 4 bases, with 6 bases remaining between them. This chain's CDR3 is CAWRGFYGYTF. The CDR3 bases are TGTGCCTGGAGGGGCTTCTATGGCTACACCTTC.

This clone was seen many times. The chain links TRBV5-8 to TRBJ1-6; 10 nucleotides match TRBD1. The germline V gene encodes CDR1 SGHTS and CDR2 YDEGEE. V was pared by 2 bases and J by 7 bases, with 3 bases of the junction left unmatched. The CDR3 runs 15 residues. The CDR3 reads CASSFSGQGNSPLHF. As DNA, the CDR3 is TGTGCCAGCAGCTTTTCGGGACAGGGGAATTCACCCCTCCACTTT. Based on the CDR3 plus reference TRBV5-8 and TRBJ1-6, the full variable domain is EAGVTQSPTHLIKTRGQQATLRCSPISGHTSVYWYQQALGLGLQFLLWYDEGEERNRGNFPPRFSGRQFPNYSSELNVNALELEDSALYLCASSFSGQGNSPLHFGNGTRLTVT.

This clone occurred once. V gene TRBV6-5 combines with J gene TRBJ1-4; unclear D gene. CDR1 MNHEY and CDR2 SVGAGI come from the germline V gene. The CDR3 runs to 14 residues. The V gene lost 5 bases and the J gene lost 5 bases, with 12 bases spanning the gap. DNA of the CDR3: TGTGCCAGCAGTCCCAGGACTCCCAATGAAAAACTGTTTTTT. This encodes CASSPRTPNEKLFF.

The sample holds a few counts of this clone. The chain links TRBV30 to TRBJ1-5, with 7 bases lining up with TRBD1. The length of the CDR3 is 15 residues. Germline assignment: CDR1 GTSNPN and CDR2 SVGIG (reference sequence). Trimming removed 1 base from V and 3 bases from J; junction bases left unmatched: 6. In DNA, the CDR3 is TGTGCCTGGAGTGAGGTGGGACAGCACAATCAGCCCCAGCATTTT. This sequence encodes CAWSEVGQHNQPQHF.

The chain combines TRBV6-2 or TRBV6-3 with TRBJ2-5; tentative D call: TRBD1 (5 bases). Trimming shortened V by 0 bases and J by 5 bases, and 10 bases separated the two germline ends. CDR1 is MNHEY, CDR2 SVGEGT, per germline. This CDR3 contains 14 residues. The CDR3 reads CASSYSTVLETQYF. CDR3 bases: TGTGCCAGCAGTTACTCGACAGTCTTGGAGACCCAGTACTTC.

In DNA form, the CDR3 reads TGTGCCAGCAGCCGAGGATTTCGTTCTAGCACAGATACGCAGTATTTT. It specifies CASSRGFRSSTDTQYF. This sequence joins TRBV7-6 and TRBJ2-3; D gene ambiguous. Trimming stripped 5 bases from V and 0 bases from J, with 15 bases between. The CDR3 spans 16 residues. The V gene's germline CDR1 is SGHVS and CDR2 FNYEAQ.

The chain links TRBV5-6 to TRBJ2-2; unclear D gene. The V end lost 4 bases, the J end lost 5 bases, and 12 bases lay between the germline ends. Germline CDR1 is SGHDT and CDR2 is YYEEEE. This CDR3 region has 14 residues. This CDR3 is CASSPRRITGELFF. The CDR3 nucleotides are TGTGCCAGCAGCCCCCGTCGTATAACCGGGGAGCTGTTTTTT. The complete variable domain, with remaining parts taken from reference TRBV5-6 and TRBJ2-2, reads DAGVTQSPTHLIKTRGQQVTLRCSPKSGHDTVSWYQQALGQGPQFIFQYYEEEERQRGNFPDRFSGHQFPNYSSELNVNALLLGDSALYLCASSPRRITGELFFGEGSRLTVL.

This chain links TRBV21-1 with TRBJ1-6; the table's D gene call, TRBD1, was not cross checked with the DNA. TRBV21-1 is flagged as a pseudogene. This CDR3 contains 16 residues. The CDR3 sequence: CASSKWQGPLNSPLHF. Written as DNA, the CDR3 is TGTGCCAGCAGCAAATGGCAGGGCCCCCTTAATTCACCCCTCCACTTT.